These 2 T cell receptor beta chains originate from one sample sequenced in a study of post-analysis software for immune sequencing data (dated by TCRdb to the mid-2010s). Points the paper makes about the study in general: Four to six TRBV segments, including TRBV5-6, TRBV5-1 and TRBV20-1, were significantly more frequent in patients than controls.

The library came from PCR. For sequencing, an Illumina HiSeq 2500 was employed. To reduce PCR and sequencing biases, unique molecular identifiers were built into the TCR beta cDNA libraries. The public reads were quality trimmed at Q25 with fastp and then assembled into clones with MiXCR by TCRdb, keeping productive beta chains. Duplicate CDR3 protein sequences are folded into a single record with the most common DNA and genes. Here the sample has some 690,000 distinct CDR3 sequences; just under 30% occur a single time. The top ten hold roughly 0.53% of the sample. No antigens are known for them. The material sequenced was blood. These receptors were obtained from a girl aged 5-17 years with multiple sclerosis.

The gene calls are TRBV11-2 and TRBJ2-7; the match to TRBD1 covers 8 bases. CDR3 length: 13 residues. The trim removed 7 bases at V and 4 bases at J, leaving 6 bases unmatched. Per the germline V gene, CDR1 is SGHAT and CDR2 is FQNNGV. The CDR3 here is CASNTRTGYEQYF. The CDR3 coding sequence is TGTGCCAGCAACACTCGGACAGGGTACGAGCAGTACTTC.

The table lists this clonotype with a few counts. The chain recombines TRBV11-2 with TRBJ2-5; possible D gene TRBD2, 6 bases. The V end lost 5 bases, the J end lost 7 bases, and 17 bases lay between the germline ends. The CDR3 totals 14 residues. Looked up from germline, CDR1 is SGHAT and CDR2 is FQNNGV. CDR3: CASSIGTGTLTQYF. As DNA, the CDR3 is TGTGCCAGCAGCATAGGGACCGGGACTTTGACCCAGTACTTC.